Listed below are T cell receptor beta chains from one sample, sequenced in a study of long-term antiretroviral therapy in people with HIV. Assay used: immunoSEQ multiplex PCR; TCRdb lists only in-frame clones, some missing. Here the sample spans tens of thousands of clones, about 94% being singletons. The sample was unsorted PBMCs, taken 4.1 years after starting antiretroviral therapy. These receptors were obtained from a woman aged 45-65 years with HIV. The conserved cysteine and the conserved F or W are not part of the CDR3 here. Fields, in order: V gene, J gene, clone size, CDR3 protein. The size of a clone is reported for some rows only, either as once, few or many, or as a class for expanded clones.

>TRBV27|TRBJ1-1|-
ASSTTGGLNTEAF
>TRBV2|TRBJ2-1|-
ASSPGGATYNEQF
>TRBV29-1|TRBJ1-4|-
SAGGATNEKLF
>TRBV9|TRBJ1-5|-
ASSVGENSNQPQH
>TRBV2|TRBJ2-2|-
ASTRSLAGMTNTGELF
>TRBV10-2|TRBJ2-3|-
ASSDRGRTDTQY
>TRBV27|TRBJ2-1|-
ASSPGRGQGGNNEQF
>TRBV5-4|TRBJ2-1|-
ASSLGQARSYNEQF
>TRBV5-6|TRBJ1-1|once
ASRPLSGGGTEAF
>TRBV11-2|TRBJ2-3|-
ASSRDGVGVTDTQY